The 9 T cell receptor beta chains below all came from one sample that was sequenced in a study of cytomegalovirus exposure and HLA in healthy donors. The PCR contained 60 Vbeta and 13 Jbeta primers. Some clones are missing from TCRdb's copy, which holds only in-frame ones; the method was immunoSEQ multiplex PCR. The sample lists hundreds of thousands of clones, 76% occurring once. Material: PBMCs. The receptors derive from a man between 18 and 35 years old in good health and CMV-seronegative.

The chain joins TRBV28 to TRBJ2-7; D is undetermined. This CDR3 contains 12 residues. Trimming took off 5 bases at V and 6 bases at J, with 11 bases between the two ends. Germline V lookup: CDR1 MDHEN, CDR2 SYDVKM. Written as DNA, the CDR3 is TGTGCCAGCAGTATCTTAGAGAGCGAGCAGTACTTC. It encodes CASSILESEQYF.

This sequence joins TRBV6-5 and TRBJ1-1; no clear D gene. Per germline, CDR1 MNHEY and CDR2 SVGAGI. The CDR3 has 15 residues. Trimming removed 5 bases at V and 5 bases at J, with 18 bases between. This chain's CDR3 is CASSPSRPQRTEAFF. DNA of the CDR3: TGTGCCAGCAGTCCATCGAGGCCGCAGAGGACTGAAGCTTTCTTT.

The count of this clone is one. The chain uses TRBV6-1 and TRBJ2-1, with D possibly matching TRBD1 (6 bases). The V gene's germline CDR1 is MNHNS and CDR2 SASEGT. V was clipped by 4 bases and J by 1 base, with 8 bases between them. The CDR3 consists of 14 residues. The CDR3 is CASSVQGSYNEQFF. CDR3 DNA: TGTGCCAGCAGTGTTCAGGGGTCCTACAATGAGCAGTTCTTC.

There are a few counts of this clone. The chain joins TRBV6-1 to TRBJ2-7; 8 nucleotides match TRBD1. CDR1 and CDR2 from the germline V gene are MNHNS and SASEGT. The CDR3 has 13 residues. The V gene end was trimmed by 4 bases and the J gene end by 4 bases; junction bases not matched to a gene: 3. CDR3 protein: CASSAGGDYEQYF. The DNA of the CDR3 is TGTGCCAGCAGTGCAGGGGGCGATTACGAGCAGTACTTC.

The chain couples TRBV5-4 to TRBJ2-2; D unclear. V lost 0 bases to trimming and J lost 1 base, with 7 bases between them. The CDR3 loop spans 15 amino acids. Germline loops: CDR1 SGHNT, CDR2 YYREEE (reference sequence). The DNA of the CDR3 is TGTGCCAGCAGCTTGGGTCAGGAGAACACCGGGGAGCTGTTTTTT. This gives the protein CASSLGQENTGELFF.

This rearrangement joins TRBV7-9 to TRBJ2-7; 7 bases agree with TRBD2. The CDR3 is 16 amino acids. In germline, CDR1 is SEHNR, CDR2 FQNEAQ (reference sequence). The V segment lost 5 bases and the J segment 4 bases; nucleotides outside the gene matches: 14. Here the CDR3 reads CASSGEEGREAYEQYF. CDR3 DNA: TGTGCCAGCAGCGGAGAGGAGGGGAGGGAGGCTTACGAGCAGTACTTC.

The chain employs TRBV5-1 and TRBJ1-4; 7 positions match TRBD1. V dropped 4 bases and J dropped 3; count of bases not matched to a gene: 3. Germline CDR1 SGHRS, CDR2 YFSETQ. CDR3 size: 14 residues. The CDR3: CASSRTGPNEKLFF. For the CDR3, the DNA is TGCGCCAGCAGCAGGACAGGCCCTAATGAAAAACTGTTTTTT. The full variable domain, completed using reference TRBV5-1 and TRBJ1-4, is KAGVTQTPRYLIKTRGQQVTLSCSPISGHRSVSWYQQTPGQGLQFLFEYFSETQRNKGNFPGRFSGRQFSNSRSEMNVSTLELGDSALYLCASSRTGPNEKLFFGSGTQLSVL.

The CDR3 loop is CASIGAKAGYEQYF. CDR3 bases: TGTGCCAGCATTGGGGCTAAAGCCGGCTACGAGCAGTACTTC. The chain has TRBV6-1 and TRBJ2-7, with a weak D call TRBD1 (5 bases). The V gene lost 7 bases and the J gene lost 3 bases, with 16 bases spanning the gap. The CDR3 covers 14 residues. CDR1 and CDR2 (germline): MNHNS, SASEGT.

CDR3: CASSLGGSGANVLTF. The CDR3 nucleotides are TGTGCCAGCAGTTTAGGAGGGTCGGGGGCCAACGTCCTGACTTTC. The V and J genes are TRBV6-5 and TRBJ2-6, with D possibly matching TRBD2 (6 bases). CDR3 length: 15 amino acids. CDR1 MNHEY and CDR2 SVGAGI come from the germline V gene. V lost 4 bases and J 4 bases, leaving 11 bases between the germline ends.